These 30 T cell receptor beta chains were all obtained from the same sample, sequenced in a study of T-cell memory formation after mild COVID-19. TCRdb re-called the 5' RACE reads with MiXCR, one entry per CDR3 protein. The repertoire includes about 250,000 distinct CDR3 sequences, roughly 15% of them detected once, and 2.1% sits in the top ten. Sequencing was done on a sample of PBMCs or a T cell subset sorted from them (not recorded which). Receptor source: an adult woman who had mild COVID-19 (a few samples of this study predate the infection). Cell type and time point are not known.

There are a few counts of this clonotype. The V and J genes are TRBV11-2 and TRBJ2-7; 7 bases are shared with TRBD1. The CDR3 is made up of 13 amino acids. Germline-derived CDR1 and CDR2 are SGHAT and FQNNGV. The V segment lost 5 bases and the J segment 6 bases; nucleotides outside the gene matches: 7. CDR3 in amino acids: CASSVDRRAEQYF. The CDR3 coding sequence is TGTGCCAGCAGCGTGGACAGGCGGGCCGAGCAGTACTTC.

This clonotype was seen ten or more times. This chain joins TRBV14 and TRBJ1-4; D may be TRBD1 (6 bases). CDR3 length equals 14 residues. CDR1 and CDR2 (germline): SGHDN, FVKESK. Trimming cost V 4 bases and J 8 bases, with 14 bases left between them. CDR3 residues: CASSRGAQEEKLFF. The CDR3, as DNA: TGTGCCAGCAGCCGGGGGGCCCAGGAGGAAAAACTGTTTTTT.

This sequence joins TRBV7-8 and TRBJ2-2; 7 nucleotides match TRBD1. The CDR3 sequence is 15 residues long. The V segment lost 4 bases and the J segment 5 bases; nucleotides outside the gene matches: 7. Germline values: CDR1 SGHVS, CDR2 FQNEAQ. The CDR3 DNA follows: TGTGCCAGCAGCTCTAGACAGGGAGCAACCGGGGAGCTGTTTTTT. It specifies CASSSRQGATGELFF.

This clonotype has only a few counts. This chain links TRBV30 with TRBJ1-6; D is unresolved. Germline assignment: CDR1 GTSNPN and CDR2 SVGIG (reference sequence). Trimming pared 0 bases from V and 10 bases from J, leaving 10 bases between. The CDR3 is 13 amino acids. CDR3 region: CAWSVPTISPLHF. The CDR3 coding sequence is TGTGCCTGGAGTGTACCGACAATCTCACCCCTCCACTTT.

This clonotype was counted only a few times. The chain is built from TRBV5-1 and TRBJ1-2; D unresolved. The germline gives CDR1 SGHRS, CDR2 YFSETQ. Trimming left V 1 base short and J 3 bases short, with 7 bases between. This CDR3 is 13 amino acids long. The CDR3 coding sequence is TGCGCCAGCAGCTTGATAGCGGACTATGGCTACACCTTC. It specifies CASSLIADYGYTF.

This clonotype was counted a few times. This rearrangement joins TRBV12-3 or TRBV12-4 to TRBJ1-1; 11 bases line up with TRBD1. The ends lost 2 bases at V and 3 bases at J; junction bases unmatched: 5. The CDR3 runs to 16 residues. This CDR3 is CASSLLLGQGDTEAFF. For the CDR3, the DNA is TGTGCCAGCAGTTTACTCCTGGGACAGGGGGACACTGAAGCTTTCTTT.

This clonotype came up many times. The chain combines TRBV12-3 or TRBV12-4 with TRBJ2-7, with TRBD1 as a possible D gene (6 bases). V dropped 6 bases and J dropped 8 bases, with 11 bases sitting between them. The CDR3 has 11 residues. The CDR3 DNA follows: TGTGCCAGCAGGCGCGGACAGCAGCAGTACTTC. It translates to CASRRGQQQYF.

The chain is built from TRBV12-3 or TRBV12-4 and TRBJ2-1; 10 positions agree with TRBD2. The CDR3 spans 16 residues. V shed 2 bases and J 7 bases; nucleotides not matched to a gene: 8. The CDR3 coding sequence is TGTGCCAGCAGTTTACTCGCGGGACTAGCGAGAAATGAGCAGTTCTTC. The encoded protein is CASSLLAGLARNEQFF.

This clonotype appeared a few times. The chain couples TRBV19 to TRBJ2-1, with D uncertain. The V gene's germline CDR1 is LNHDA and CDR2 SQIVND (reference sequence). The CDR3 covers 16 residues. Trimming pared 6 bases from V and 2 bases from J, leaving 17 bases between. CDR3 in DNA: TGTGCCAGTAGCAGTCTTAGGGCGCTCGCCTACAATGAGCAGTTCTTC. It is translated as CASSSLRALAYNEQFF.

This clonotype was detected only a few times. V and J are TRBV27 and TRBJ2-1; D possibly corresponds to TRBD1 (6 bases). The V gene's germline CDR1 is MNHEY and CDR2 SMNVEV (reference sequence). CDR3 length equals 16 residues. Trimming removed 5 bases at V and 5 bases at J, with 19 bases between. The DNA for the CDR3 is TGTGCCAGCAGTGACTATTCGGGACAACCCAACAATGAGCAGTTCTTC. This sequence encodes CASSDYSGQPNNEQFF.

V and J are TRBV12-3 or TRBV12-4 and TRBJ2-1, with D possibly being TRBD2 (5 bases). The CDR3 covers 12 residues. V dropped 7 bases and J dropped 4 bases, with 8 bases sitting between them. CDR3 amino acids: CASIRTYNEQFF. The CDR3 DNA reads as TGTGCCAGCATCAGGACTTACAATGAGCAGTTCTTC.

This clonotype was picked up a small number of times. The chain links TRBV6-6 to TRBJ1-2; 8 bases agree with TRBD1. Germline V CDR1 and CDR2: MNHNY, SVGAGI (reference sequence). This CDR3 has 13 residues. V shed 6 bases, J shed 7 bases, and the junction held 7 bases outside the gene matches. The CDR3 coding sequence is TGTGCCAGCAGCCTGGGACAGGAGGGTGGCTACACCTTC. It encodes CASSLGQEGGYTF.

The chain joins TRBV18 to TRBJ2-7; D is perhaps TRBD1 (6 bases). V was clipped by 6 bases and J by 6 bases, with 18 bases between them. Germline V gene lookup returns CDR1 KGHSH and CDR2 LQKENI. This CDR3 spans 14 amino acids. The CDR3 region has the DNA TGTGCCAGCTCCCCCGCAGGGGAGTTCGGCGAGCAGTACTTC. It specifies CASSPAGEFGEQYF.

The CDR3 bases are TGCGCCAGCAGCCAAGAAAAGTCGACAGGGGGAGCTTTCTTT. Its protein product is CASSQEKSTGGAFF. The rearrangement joins TRBV4-1 to TRBJ1-1; 9 nucleotides match TRBD1. J gave up 10 bases and V 0 bases, and 6 bases lay outside the gene matches. The CDR3 is made up of 14 amino acids. Per germline, CDR1 MGHRA and CDR2 YSYEKL.

The V gene is TRBV12-3 or TRBV12-4, the J gene TRBJ2-6; TRBD2 is a possible D gene (6 bases). Deletions cut 4 bases from V and 2 bases from J, with 12 bases between. This CDR3 spans 16 amino acids. The CDR3 DNA follows: TGTGCCAGCAGTTCAATAGGAGGGACTGGGGCCAACGTCCTGACTTTC. Encoded protein: CASSSIGGTGANVLTF.

The chain employs TRBV7-9 and TRBJ2-7; tentative D call: TRBD1 (5 bases). Trimming removed 5 bases from V and 6 bases from J, with 11 bases in between. The germline V gene has CDR1 SEHNR and CDR2 FQNEAQ (reference sequence). The CDR3 extends over 12 amino acids. The CDR3 DNA reads as TGTGCCAGCAGCCAATCAGGGATCGAGCAGTACTTC. It yields the protein CASSQSGIEQYF.

This clonotype was seen a handful of times. The rearrangement uses TRBV25-1 and TRBJ1-5; D may be TRBD1 (6 bases). The CDR3 loop spans 14 amino acids. Deletions cut 6 bases from V and 0 bases from J, with 9 bases between. The germline V gene encodes CDR1 MGHDK and CDR2 SYGVNS. The CDR3 coding sequence is TGTGCCAGCAGCCCCAGGGGTAGCAATCAGCCCCAGCATTTT. It specifies CASSPRGSNQPQHF.

The rearrangement uses TRBV18 and TRBJ2-5; D ambiguous. V lost 2 bases to trimming and J lost 4 bases, with 17 bases between them. The germline CDR1 and CDR2 sequences are KGHSH and LQKENI. The CDR3 extends over 16 amino acids. CDR3 sequence (DNA): TGTGCCAGCTCACCAGAAATTTCGGCCGAAGGAGAGACCCAGTACTTC. Its translation: CASSPEISAEGETQYF.

This chain connects TRBV5-1 to TRBJ1-5; D is unresolved. CDR1 and CDR2 (germline): SGHRS, YFSETQ. The germline V and J ends were trimmed by 0 bases and 4 bases, with 14 bases remaining between them. The CDR3 loop spans 16 amino acids. The CDR3 region is CASSLENRRVNQPQHF. The CDR3 region has the DNA TGCGCCAGCAGCTTGGAAAATCGGCGGGTTAATCAGCCCCAGCATTTT.

This clonotype was seen at least ten times. CDR3 sequence (DNA): TGTGCCAGCAGAGATACTGGGTTCATCTCTGGAAACACCATATATTTT. Its translation is CASRDTGFISGNTIYF. The rearrangement links TRBV2 to TRBJ1-3, with D hard to call. Trimming removed 6 bases at V and 0 bases at J, with 15 bases between. In germline, CDR1 is SNHLY, CDR2 FYNNEI. The CDR3 has 16 residues. Looking up the rest from reference TRBV2 and TRBJ1-3 gives the full variable domain: EPEVTQTPSHQVTQMGQEVILRCVPISNHLYFYWYRQILGQKVEFLVSFYNNEISEKSEIFDDQFSVERPDGSNFTLKIRSTKLEDSAMYFCASRDTGFISGNTIYFGEGSWLTVV.

In this sample, this clonotype turned up a few times. CDR3 sequence: CASSFHVGQGTGELFF. The CDR3 DNA reads TGTGCCAGCAGTTTCCATGTTGGACAGGGGACCGGGGAGCTGTTTTTT. The V and J genes are TRBV12-3 or TRBV12-4 and TRBJ2-2, with TRBD1 matching over 9 bases. The V and J ends lost 3 bases and 5 bases, in that order; junction bases with no gene match: 7. This CDR3 contains 16 residues.

The chain carries TRBV27 and TRBJ2-7, with 9 bases that match TRBD2. V dropped 5 bases and J dropped 7; count of bases not matched to a gene: 9. CDR1 is MNHEY, CDR2 SMNVEV, per germline (reference sequence). This CDR3 is 14 amino acids long. CDR3 coding DNA: TGTGCCAGCAGTCGATCTGCCAGCGGGGGGGAGCAGTACTTC. It yields the protein CASSRSASGGEQYF.

This clonotype has a handful of counts. The rearrangement joins TRBV5-1 to TRBJ2-1; 12 bases match TRBD2. Germline V gene data show CDR1 as SGHRS and CDR2 as YFSETQ. The trim removed 3 bases at V and 4 bases at J, leaving 5 bases unmatched. This CDR3 contains 16 residues. The CDR3 DNA is TGCGCCAGCAGCTCGGGACTAGCGGGCGGTTACAATGAGCAGTTCTTC. It encodes CASSSGLAGGYNEQFF.

Many counts were recorded for this clonotype. The rearrangement uses TRBV7-2 and TRBJ2-1, with D perhaps TRBD2 (5 bases). This CDR3 region has 16 residues. The germline V and J ends were trimmed by 4 bases and 0 bases, with 13 bases remaining between them. Looked up from germline, CDR1 is SGHTA and CDR2 is FQGNSA. This chain's CDR3 is CASSSPTSGSYNEQFF. In DNA, the CDR3 is TGTGCCAGCAGCTCCCCAACAAGCGGCTCCTACAATGAGCAGTTCTTC.

The chain couples TRBV12-3 or TRBV12-4 to TRBJ1-3, with no clear D. CDR3 size: 16 residues. Trimming took off 3 bases at V and 0 bases at J, with 12 bases between the two ends. CDR3 coding DNA: TGTGCCAGCAGTTTTGGCCCGCCGACCTCTGGAAACACCATATATTTT. As protein: CASSFGPPTSGNTIYF.

V is TRBV5-1 and J is TRBJ2-7; D gene uncertain. The germline V gene has CDR1 SGHRS and CDR2 YFSETQ. Trimming removed 0 bases at V and 6 bases at J, with 13 bases between. The CDR3 consists of 14 residues. The CDR3: CASSLEGWGTEQYF. CDR3 DNA: TGCGCCAGCAGCTTGGAAGGGTGGGGAACCGAGCAGTACTTC.

The chain is built from TRBV20-1 and TRBJ2-6; no reliable D call. The CDR3 loop spans 17 amino acids. Trimming removed 3 bases at V and 0 bases at J, with 15 bases between. From germline, CDR1 is DFQATT and CDR2 SNEGSKA (reference sequence). The CDR3 region has the DNA TGCAGTGCTAGTGCCCCCTCTTCAATCTCTGGGGCCAACGTCCTGACTTTC. Translating it yields CSASAPSSISGANVLTF.

A few counts support this clonotype. The rearrangement uses TRBV20-1 and TRBJ2-6; D possibly corresponds to TRBD1 (6 bases). Trimming took off 2 bases at V and 0 bases at J, with 11 bases between the two ends. The CDR3 totals 16 residues. CDR1 and CDR2 from the germline V gene are DFQATT and SNEGSKA (reference sequence). The CDR3 spells CSARLQGPSGANVLTF. The CDR3, as DNA: TGCAGTGCTAGATTACAGGGACCCTCTGGGGCCAACGTCCTGACTTTC.

This chain uses TRBV19 with TRBJ1-1; no clear D gene. CDR3 length equals 14 residues. Germline V gene sequence: CDR1 LNHDA, CDR2 SQIVND (reference sequence). V lost 2 bases and J 8 bases, leaving 15 bases between the germline ends. As DNA, the CDR3 is TGTGCCAGTAGTATAAGGGAGACGGGGATAGAAGCTTTCTTT. It specifies CASSIRETGIEAFF. Full variable domain (outside the CDR3, taken from reference TRBV19 and TRBJ1-1): DGGITQSPKYLFRKEGQNVTLSCEQNLNHDAMYWYRQDPGQGLRLIYYSQIVNDFQKGDIAEGYSVSREKKESFPLTVTSAQKNPTAFYLCASSIRETGIEAFFGQGTRLTVV.

The chain uses TRBV15 and TRBJ2-7; D is ambiguous. CDR3 size: 15 residues. Trimming took 0 bases from V and 5 from J, leaving 14 bases between them. Germline V gene data show CDR1 as LNHNV and CDR2 as YYDKDF (reference sequence). CDR3 nucleotide sequence: TGTGCCACCAGCAGAGATGGGCAAGGGTTTAACGAGCAGTACTTC. The encoded protein is CATSRDGQGFNEQYF.